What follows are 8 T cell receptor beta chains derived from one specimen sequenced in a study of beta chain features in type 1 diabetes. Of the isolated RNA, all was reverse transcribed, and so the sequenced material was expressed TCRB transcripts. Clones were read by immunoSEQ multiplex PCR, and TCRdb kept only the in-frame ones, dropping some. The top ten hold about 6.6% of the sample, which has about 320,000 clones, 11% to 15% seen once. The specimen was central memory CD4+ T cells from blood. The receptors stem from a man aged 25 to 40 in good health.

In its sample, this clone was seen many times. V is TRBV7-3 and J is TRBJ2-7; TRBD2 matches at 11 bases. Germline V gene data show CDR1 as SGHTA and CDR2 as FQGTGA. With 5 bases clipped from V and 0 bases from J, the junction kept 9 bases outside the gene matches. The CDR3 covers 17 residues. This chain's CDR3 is CASSPTQTSGNSYEQYV. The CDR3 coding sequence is TGTGCCAGCAGCCCAACCCAGACTAGCGGGAACTCCTACGAGCAGTACGTC.

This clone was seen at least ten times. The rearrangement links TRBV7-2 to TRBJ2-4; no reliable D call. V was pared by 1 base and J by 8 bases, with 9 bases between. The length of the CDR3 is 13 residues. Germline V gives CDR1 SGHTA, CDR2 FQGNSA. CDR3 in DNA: TGTGCCAGCAGCTTAGATCTAGGCGACATTCAGTACTTC. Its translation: CASSLDLGDIQYF.

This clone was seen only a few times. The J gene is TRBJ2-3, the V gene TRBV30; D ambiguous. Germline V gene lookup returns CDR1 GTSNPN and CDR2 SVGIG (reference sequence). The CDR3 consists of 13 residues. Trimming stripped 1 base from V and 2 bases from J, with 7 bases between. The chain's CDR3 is CAWSDIYTDTQYF. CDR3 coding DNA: TGTGCCTGGAGTGACATCTACACAGATACGCAGTATTTT.

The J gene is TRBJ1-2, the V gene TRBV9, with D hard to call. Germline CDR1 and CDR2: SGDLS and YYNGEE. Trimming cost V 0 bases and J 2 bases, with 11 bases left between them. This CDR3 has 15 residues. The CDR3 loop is CASSVENVGNYGYTF. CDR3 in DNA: TGTGCCAGCAGCGTAGAGAACGTGGGCAACTATGGCTACACCTTC.

The CDR3 is CASSWDRGQNEKLFF. CDR3 in DNA: TGTGCCAGCAGCTGGGACAGGGGGCAAAATGAAAAACTGTTTTTT. The V and J genes are TRBV5-4 and TRBJ1-4, with 12 positions matching TRBD1. CDR1 is SGHNT, CDR2 YYREEE, per germline (reference sequence). V dropped 3 bases and J dropped 5; count of bases not matched to a gene: 2. The CDR3 runs 15 residues.

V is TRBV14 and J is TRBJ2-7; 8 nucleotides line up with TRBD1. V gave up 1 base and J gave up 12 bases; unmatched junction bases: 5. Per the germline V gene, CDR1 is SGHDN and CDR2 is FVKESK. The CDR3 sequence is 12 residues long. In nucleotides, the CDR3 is TGTGCCAGCAGCCAAGTAACAGGGGGGCCGTACTTC. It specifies CASSQVTGGPYF.

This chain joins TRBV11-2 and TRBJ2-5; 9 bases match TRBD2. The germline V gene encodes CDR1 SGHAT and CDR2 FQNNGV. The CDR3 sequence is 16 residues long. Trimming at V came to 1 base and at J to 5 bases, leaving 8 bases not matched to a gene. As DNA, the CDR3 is TGTGCCAGCAGCTTAGCGCGGGCGGGGGGGCCGGAGACCCAGTACTTC. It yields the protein CASSLARAGGPETQYF.

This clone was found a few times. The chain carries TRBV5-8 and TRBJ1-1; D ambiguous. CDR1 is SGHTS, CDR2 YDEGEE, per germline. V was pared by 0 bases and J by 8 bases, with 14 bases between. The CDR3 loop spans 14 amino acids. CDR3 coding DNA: TGTGCCAGCAGCTTGGGCCCCGCAGGCCTAGAAGCTTTCTTT. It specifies CASSLGPAGLEAFF.